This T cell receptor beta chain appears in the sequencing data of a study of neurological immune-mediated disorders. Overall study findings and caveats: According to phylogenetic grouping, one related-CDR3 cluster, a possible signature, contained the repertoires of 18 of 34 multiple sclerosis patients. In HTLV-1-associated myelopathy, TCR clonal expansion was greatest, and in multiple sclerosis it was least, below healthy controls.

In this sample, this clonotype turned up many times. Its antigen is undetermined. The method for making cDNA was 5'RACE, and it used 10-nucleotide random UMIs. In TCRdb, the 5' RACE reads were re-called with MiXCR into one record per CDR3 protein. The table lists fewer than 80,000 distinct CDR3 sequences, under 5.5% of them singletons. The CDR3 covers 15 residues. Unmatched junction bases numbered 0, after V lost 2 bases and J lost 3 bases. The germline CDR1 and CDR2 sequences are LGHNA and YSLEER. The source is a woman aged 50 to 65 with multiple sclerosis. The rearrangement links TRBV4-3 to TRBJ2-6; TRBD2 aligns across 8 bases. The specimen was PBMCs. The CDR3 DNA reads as TGCGCCAGCAGCCAACTAGCGGGTGGGGCCAACGTCCTGACTTTC. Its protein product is CASSQLAGGANVLTF.